This T cell receptor beta chain was captured by sequencing in a study of T cell responses to AZD1222 COVID-19 vaccine. Study results and limitations: White British ancestry dominated among donors, who included more females, and clonal diversity was possibly underestimated.

V lost 6 bases, J lost 10 bases, and 19 bases lay in between. CDR3 length: 15 amino acids. Germline CDR1 reads MNHEY; CDR2 reads SVGEGT. Pooled together were second doses at about 4 or about 12 weeks. On this clone: Its specificity is not known.

Profiled with immunoSEQ multiplex PCR; TCRdb holds only in-frame clones, not every one. The table has around 120,000 clones, around nine tenths seen once. This clonotype was obtained from an adult who received the AZD1222 COVID-19 vaccine. Sequencing was performed on peripheral blood, taken 28 days after the second AZD1222 dose. The V call is TRBV6-2 or TRBV6-3, the J call TRBJ1-6; D is possibly TRBD1 (5 bases). The CDR3 spells CASSKGRQSLSPLHF. The CDR3 DNA sequence: TGTGCCAGCAGCAAGGGAAGACAGTCGCTCTCACCCCTCCACTTT.